This entry describes one TCR beta chain. Its antigen is still unknown. No much larger clone exists at a distance of one base, and base qualities are not known. The sample's time point, from its label and the paper: about eleven months on ibrutinib. About 2 micrograms of genomic DNA were extracted from cryopreserved PBMCs for TCR beta library preparation. Longitudinal blood samples from CLL patients receiving ibrutinib monotherapy were subjected to high-throughput TCR beta sequencing. The patients took part in an open-label, single-center phase 2 trial of ibrutinib monotherapy. The goal of deep resolution MiSeq sequencing was a depth between 1 in 1 million and 1 in 200,000 T cells, and coverage averaged 10x per clonotype. The immunoSEQ hsTCRB Kit was used to generate TCR beta libraries. The original pipeline was this. The data were analyzed with ImmunoSEQ Analyzer and ImmunoSEQ Data Assistant, and V, D and J gene assignments followed IMGT definitions. Clonality, which ranges from 0 to 1, was calculated as one minus the normalized Shannon entropy of productive rearrangement frequencies. Only overrepresented clonotypes making up at least 0.05% of the repertoire of each patient were included in the public clonotype analysis. About twelve repertoires from age-matched healthy donors, obtained from immuneACCESS, served as clonality controls. TCRdb holds this immuneACCESS table with in-frame rearrangements only. Some clones are missing; in checked studies, unresolved V genes explain under half, and the rest has no known cause. The D gene and trimming were derived from the DNA, and the V and J assignments and clone size from that table. The sample includes 120,000 to 150,000 clones, with roughly 90% observed a single time. The top ten clones comprise about 10% of the sample.

This sample is part of a study of cytotoxic CD8 clonotypes in ibrutinib-treated CLL (dated by TCRdb to about 2021). Broadly, across the study: The cohort included some 14 treatment-naive and roughly 10 relapsed/refractory patients; roughly 17 were IGHV unmutated. Response samples were taken after a median of 12 months on treatment, ranging from about 6 to 40 months. On average, each sample yielded approximately 250,000 productive templates and about 100,000 productive rearrangements. Every remission and progressive disease sample was obtained while ibrutinib was still being received by the patients. Responses were partial in approximately 24 patients and complete in 2; after median around 66 months follow-up, about 14 stayed in remission and some twelve progressed. Cryopreserved peripheral blood mononuclear cells were obtained before treatment, at response, and at either sustained remission or disease progression. Longitudinal samples were available for about 30% of the roughly 86 trial participants.

The study at large found these results: Sustained-remission and progressing patients did not have matched sampling times, and lymph node repertoires were not examined. At ibrutinib response clonality went up, during sustained remission it held steady, and at progression it dropped back toward baseline. Public clonotypes were rare and either shrank or stayed stable during treatment, and the rise in clonality at ibrutinib response reflected expansion of private clonotypes. At baseline, clonality was higher than in age-matched healthy donors and showed a strong correlation with circulating CD8+ T-cell counts.

The sample was PBMCs, taken after 12 months of ibrutinib treatment. This clonotype was obtained from a human donor with chronic lymphocytic leukemia.

Here the CDR3 is given as CASSMTGTGGNYGYTF. The DNA is as follows: TGTGCCAGCAGTATGACCGGGACAGGGGGCAACTATGGCTACACCTTC. The chain was built from TRBV25-1 and TRBJ1-2, and TRBD1 matches 12 of the central bases. The CDR3 measures 16 amino acids from cysteine to phenylalanine. Only CDR3 DNA remains: 48 bases, in frame from the first base. From a lookup of the germline V gene, CDR1 and CDR2 are MGHDK and SYGVNS. For this chain, trimming is 5 bases at the V end and 2 bases at the J end, and the number of junction bases without a gene match is 6.